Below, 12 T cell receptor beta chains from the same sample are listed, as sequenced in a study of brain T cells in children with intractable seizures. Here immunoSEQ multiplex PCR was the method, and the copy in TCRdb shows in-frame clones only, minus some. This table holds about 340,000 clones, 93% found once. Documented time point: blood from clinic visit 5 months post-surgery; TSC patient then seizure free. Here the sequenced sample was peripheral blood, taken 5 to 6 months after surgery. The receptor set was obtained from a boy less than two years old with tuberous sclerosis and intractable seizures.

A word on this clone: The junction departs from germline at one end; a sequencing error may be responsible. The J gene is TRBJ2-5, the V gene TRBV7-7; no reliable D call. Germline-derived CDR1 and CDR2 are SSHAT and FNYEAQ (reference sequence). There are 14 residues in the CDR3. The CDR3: CASSLGQNQETQYF. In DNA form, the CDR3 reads TGTGCTAGCAGCTTAGGGCAGAACCAAGAGACCCAGTACTTC.

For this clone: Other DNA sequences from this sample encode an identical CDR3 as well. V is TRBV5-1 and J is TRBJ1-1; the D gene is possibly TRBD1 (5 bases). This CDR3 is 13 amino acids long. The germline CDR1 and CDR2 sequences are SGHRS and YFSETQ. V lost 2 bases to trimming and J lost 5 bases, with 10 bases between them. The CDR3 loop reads CASSLSGGTEAFF. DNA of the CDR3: TGCGCCAGCAGCTTATCGGGGGGAACTGAAGCTTTCTTT.

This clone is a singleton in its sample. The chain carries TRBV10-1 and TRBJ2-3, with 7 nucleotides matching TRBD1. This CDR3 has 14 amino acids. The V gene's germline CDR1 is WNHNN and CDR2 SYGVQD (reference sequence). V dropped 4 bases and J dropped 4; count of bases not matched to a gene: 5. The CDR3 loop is CASSGGGDPDTQYF. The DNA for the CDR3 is TGCGCCAGCAGTGGAGGGGGCGATCCAGATACGCAGTATTTT.

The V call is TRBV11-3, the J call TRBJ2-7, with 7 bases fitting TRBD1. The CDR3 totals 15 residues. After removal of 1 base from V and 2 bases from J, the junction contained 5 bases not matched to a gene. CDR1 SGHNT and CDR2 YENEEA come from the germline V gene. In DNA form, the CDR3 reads TGTGCCAGCAGCTTAGTGGGTCAGGGGGCCTACGAGCAGTACTTC. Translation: CASSLVGQGAYEQYF.

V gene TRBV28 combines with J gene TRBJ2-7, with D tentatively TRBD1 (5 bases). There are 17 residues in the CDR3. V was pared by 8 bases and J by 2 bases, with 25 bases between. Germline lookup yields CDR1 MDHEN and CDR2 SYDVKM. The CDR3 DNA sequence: TGTGCCAGCTCGAAAGGGGCACGTGGGTATTCGGCCTACGAGCAGTACTTC. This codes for CASSKGARGYSAYEQYF.

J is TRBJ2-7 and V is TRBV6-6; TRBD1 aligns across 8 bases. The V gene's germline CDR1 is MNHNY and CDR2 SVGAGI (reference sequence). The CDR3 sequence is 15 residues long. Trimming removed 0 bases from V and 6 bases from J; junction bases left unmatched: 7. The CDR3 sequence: CASSYSTGGGREQYF. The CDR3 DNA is TGTGCCAGCAGTTACTCAACAGGGGGTGGACGCGAGCAGTACTTC.

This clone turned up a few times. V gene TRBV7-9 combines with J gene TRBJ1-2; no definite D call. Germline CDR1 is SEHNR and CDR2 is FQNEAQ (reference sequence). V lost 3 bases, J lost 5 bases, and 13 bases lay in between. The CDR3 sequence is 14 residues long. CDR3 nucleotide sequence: TGTGCCAGCAGCTTCGTAGGATTAGGGTATGGCTACACCTTC. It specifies CASSFVGLGYGYTF.

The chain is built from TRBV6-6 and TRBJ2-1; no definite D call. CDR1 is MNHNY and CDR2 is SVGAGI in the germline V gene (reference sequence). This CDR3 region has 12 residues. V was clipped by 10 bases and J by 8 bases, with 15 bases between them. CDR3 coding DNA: TGTGCCATCTTGGCGGTGGGTTATGAGCAGTTCTTC. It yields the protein CAILAVGYEQFF.

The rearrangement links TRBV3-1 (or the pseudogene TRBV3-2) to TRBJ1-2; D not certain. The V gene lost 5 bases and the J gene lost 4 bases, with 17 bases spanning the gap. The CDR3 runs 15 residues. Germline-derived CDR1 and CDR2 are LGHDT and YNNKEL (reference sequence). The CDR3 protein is CASSWADQRSYGYTF. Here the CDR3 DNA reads TGTGCCAGCAGCTGGGCGGATCAGAGATCCTATGGCTACACCTTC.

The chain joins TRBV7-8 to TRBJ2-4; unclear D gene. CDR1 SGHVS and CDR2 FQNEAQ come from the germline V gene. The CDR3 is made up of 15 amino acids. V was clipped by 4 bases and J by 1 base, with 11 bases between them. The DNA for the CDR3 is TGTGCCAGCAGCTCAGACTCTGCGGCCAAAAACATTCAGTACTTC. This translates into CASSSDSAAKNIQYF. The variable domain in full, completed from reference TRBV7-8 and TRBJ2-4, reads GAGVSQSPRYKVAKRGQDVALRCDPISGHVSLFWYQQALGQGPEFLTYFQNEAQLDKSGLPSDRFFAERPEGSVSTLKIQRTQQEDSAVYLCASSSDSAAKNIQYFGAGTRLSVL.

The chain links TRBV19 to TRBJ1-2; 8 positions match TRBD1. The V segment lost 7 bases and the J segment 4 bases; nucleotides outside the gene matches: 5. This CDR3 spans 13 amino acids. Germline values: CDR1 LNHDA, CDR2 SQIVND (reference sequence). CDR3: CASIQGASYGYTF. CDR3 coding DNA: TGTGCCAGTATCCAGGGGGCGAGCTATGGCTACACCTTC.

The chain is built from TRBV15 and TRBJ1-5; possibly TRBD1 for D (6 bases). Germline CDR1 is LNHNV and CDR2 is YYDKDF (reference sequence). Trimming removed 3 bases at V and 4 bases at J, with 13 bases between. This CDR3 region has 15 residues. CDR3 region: CATSSPGDVNQPQHF. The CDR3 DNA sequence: TGTGCCACCAGCAGTCCAGGGGACGTAAATCAGCCCCAGCATTTT.